This T cell receptor beta chain appears in the sequencing data of a study of high-grade serous ovarian cancer treatment subgroups. The CDR3 has 15 residues. Trimming removed 4 bases at V and 4 bases at J, with 16 bases between. Germline V gives CDR1 MNHEY, CDR2 SVGAGI. Clones were sequenced by immunoSEQ multiplex PCR, and TCRdb holds only the in-frame ones, with some missing. Of some 27,000 clones listed, about 81% are singletons. Tumor samples were taken before definitive surgery or chemotherapy. The receptor comes from a human donor with high-grade serous ovarian cancer. The chain has TRBV6-5 and TRBJ1-2, with D possibly being TRBD1 (6 bases). The material sequenced was tumor tissue. The DNA for the CDR3 is TGTGCCAGCAGTTCTACGGGGGGCCTTTCCTATGGCTACACCTTC. Translating it yields CASSSTGGLSYGYTF.